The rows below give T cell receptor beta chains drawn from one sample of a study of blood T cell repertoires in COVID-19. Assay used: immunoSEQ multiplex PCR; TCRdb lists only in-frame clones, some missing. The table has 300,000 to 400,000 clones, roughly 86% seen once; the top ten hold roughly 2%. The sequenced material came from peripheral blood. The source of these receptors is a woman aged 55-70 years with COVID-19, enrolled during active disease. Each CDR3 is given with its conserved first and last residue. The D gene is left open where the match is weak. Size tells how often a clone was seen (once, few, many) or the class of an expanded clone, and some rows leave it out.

cdr3_aa: CASMHSGDTQYF; cdr3_nt: TGCGCCAGCATGCATTCAGGAGATACGCAGTATTTT; j_call: TRBJ2-3; d_call: .; v_call: TRBV5-1; clone_size: .
cdr3_aa: CASSIAQATQNEQFF; cdr3_nt: TGTGCCAGTAGTATAGCACAGGCAACGCAAAATGAGCAGTTCTTC; j_call: TRBJ2-1; d_call: .; v_call: TRBV19; clone_size: .
cdr3_aa: CASSLSEGVTSVGYTF; cdr3_nt: TGTGCCAGCAGTTTATCGGAGGGAGTCACTTCGGTAGGCTACACCTTC; j_call: TRBJ1-2; d_call: .; v_call: TRBV27; clone_size: .
cdr3_aa: CATSRGPGGSNEKLFF; cdr3_nt: TGTGCCACCAGCAGAGGACCAGGGGGATCAAATGAAAAACTGTTTTTT; j_call: TRBJ1-4; d_call: TRBD1; v_call: TRBV15; clone_size: .
cdr3_aa: CASSLQGGPNTEAFF; cdr3_nt: TGCGCCAGCAGCTTGCAGGGGGGTCCGAACACTGAAGCTTTCTTT; j_call: TRBJ1-1; d_call: TRBD1; v_call: TRBV5-1; clone_size: .
cdr3_aa: CASTVTGVNTGELFF; cdr3_nt: TGTGCCAGCACCGTTACAGGGGTGAACACCGGGGAGCTGTTTTTT; j_call: TRBJ2-2; d_call: TRBD1; v_call: TRBV2; clone_size: .
cdr3_aa: CASNNGQGFQPQHF; cdr3_nt: TGTGCCAGCAATAATGGACAGGGGTTTCAGCCCCAGCATTTT; j_call: TRBJ1-5; d_call: TRBD1; v_call: TRBV6-5; clone_size: .
cdr3_aa: CASSGRQGVNTEAFF; cdr3_nt: TGTGCCAGTAGTGGACGACAGGGGGTCAACACTGAAGCTTTCTTT; j_call: TRBJ1-1; d_call: TRBD1; v_call: TRBV19; clone_size: .
cdr3_aa: CASSPRQGGGYTF; cdr3_nt: TGTGCCAGTAGCCCCCGACAGGGGGGTGGCTACACCTTC; j_call: TRBJ1-2; d_call: TRBD1; v_call: TRBV19; clone_size: .
cdr3_aa: CSVDPRGTEAFF; cdr3_nt: TGCAGCGTGGATCCCCGGGGAACTGAAGCTTTCTTT; j_call: TRBJ1-1; d_call: .; v_call: TRBV29-1; clone_size: .
cdr3_aa: CASSQVVGVPDTQYF; cdr3_nt: TGTGCCAGCAGCCAAGTGGTCGGGGTTCCAGATACGCAGTATTTT; j_call: TRBJ2-3; d_call: .; v_call: TRBV4-2; clone_size: .
cdr3_aa: CASREDRGYNSPLHF; cdr3_nt: TGTGCCAGTAGGGAGGACAGGGGCTATAATTCACCCCTCCACTTT; j_call: TRBJ1-6; d_call: TRBD1; v_call: TRBV19; clone_size: .
cdr3_aa: CAISLRQENTEAFF; cdr3_nt: TGTGCCATCAGTCTTAGACAGGAGAACACTGAAGCTTTCTTT; j_call: TRBJ1-1; d_call: .; v_call: TRBV10-3; clone_size: .
cdr3_aa: CASSLGGRLFF; cdr3_nt: TGTGCCAGCAGCCTCGGGGGGAGGCTGTTTTTT; j_call: TRBJ2-2; d_call: TRBD2; v_call: TRBV6-5; clone_size: .
cdr3_aa: CASVLLIGETF; cdr3_nt: TGTGCCAGCGTATTGTTAATTGGGGAGACCTTC; j_call: TRBJ1-2; d_call: .; v_call: TRBV2; clone_size: once
cdr3_aa: CASSYSISGGETQYF; cdr3_nt: TGTGCCAGCAGTTACTCGATAAGCGGGGGGGAGACCCAGTACTTC; j_call: TRBJ2-5; d_call: TRBD2; v_call: TRBV6-5; clone_size: .
cdr3_aa: CASSPWTGSFTDTQYF; cdr3_nt: TGTGCCAGCAGCCCCTGGACAGGATCGTTCACAGATACGCAGTATTTT; j_call: TRBJ2-3; d_call: TRBD1; v_call: TRBV14; clone_size: .
cdr3_aa: CASSWALGYTF; cdr3_nt: TGTGCCAGCAGTTGGGCTCTCGGCTACACCTTC; j_call: TRBJ1-2; d_call: .; v_call: TRBV2; clone_size: few
cdr3_aa: CASRAVGGSYNEQFF; cdr3_nt: TGCGCCAGCAGGGCGGTGGGGGGCTCCTACAATGAGCAGTTCTTC; j_call: TRBJ2-1; d_call: .; v_call: TRBV5-1; clone_size: .
cdr3_aa: CASSQDKGVNQPQHF; cdr3_nt: TGCGCCAGCAGCCAAGACAAGGGGGTCAATCAGCCCCAGCATTTT; j_call: TRBJ1-5; d_call: .; v_call: TRBV4-1; clone_size: .
cdr3_aa: CASSGPGTGLGYTF; cdr3_nt: TGTGCCAGCAGTGGCCCAGGGACAGGGCTTGGCTACACCTTC; j_call: TRBJ1-2; d_call: TRBD1; v_call: TRBV28; clone_size: .
cdr3_aa: CASSPQGAAETQYF; cdr3_nt: TGTGCCAGCAGTCCTCAGGGGGCCGCAGAGACCCAGTACTTC; j_call: TRBJ2-5; d_call: TRBD1; v_call: TRBV2; clone_size: .
cdr3_aa: CASSEGLANTEAFF; cdr3_nt: TGTGCCAGCAGTGAAGGGCTTGCGAACACTGAAGCTTTCTTT; j_call: TRBJ1-1; d_call: .; v_call: TRBV6-1; clone_size: .
cdr3_aa: CASSTDRGAVGELFF; cdr3_nt: TGTGCCAGTAGTACTGACAGGGGAGCGGTCGGGGAGCTGTTTTTT; j_call: TRBJ2-2; d_call: TRBD1; v_call: TRBV19; clone_size: .
cdr3_aa: CASSLPGTSGYNEQFF; cdr3_nt: TGTGCCAGCAGCTTGCCCGGGACTAGCGGATACAATGAGCAGTTCTTC; j_call: TRBJ2-1; d_call: TRBD2; v_call: TRBV3-1/TRBV3-2; clone_size: .